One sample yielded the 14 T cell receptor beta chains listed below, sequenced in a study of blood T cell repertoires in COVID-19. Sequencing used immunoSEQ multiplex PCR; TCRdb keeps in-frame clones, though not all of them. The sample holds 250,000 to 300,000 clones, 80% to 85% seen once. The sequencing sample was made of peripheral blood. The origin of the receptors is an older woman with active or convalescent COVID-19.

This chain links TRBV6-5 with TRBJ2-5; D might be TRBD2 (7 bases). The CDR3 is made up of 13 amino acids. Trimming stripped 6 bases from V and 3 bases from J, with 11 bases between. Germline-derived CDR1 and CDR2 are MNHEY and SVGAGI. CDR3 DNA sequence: TGTGCCAGCAGCGGGGGGCCTAAAGAGACCCAGTACTTC. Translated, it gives CASSGGPKETQYF.

As DNA, the CDR3 is TGTGCCAGCAGCTTTAGCGGGGGGGTCACAGATACGCAGTATTTT. Translated: CASSFSGGVTDTQYF. The rearrangement joins TRBV5-6 to TRBJ2-3; TRBD2 aligns across 11 bases. There are 15 residues in the CDR3. The trim removed 2 bases at V and 2 bases at J, leaving 1 base unmatched. In germline, CDR1 is SGHDT, CDR2 YYEEEE.

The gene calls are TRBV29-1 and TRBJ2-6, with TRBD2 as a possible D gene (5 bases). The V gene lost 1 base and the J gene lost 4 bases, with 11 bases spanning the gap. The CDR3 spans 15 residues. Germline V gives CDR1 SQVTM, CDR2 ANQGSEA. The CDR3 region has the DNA TGCAGCGTTGAAGGGGTAGGGAGCGGGGCCAACGTCCTGACTTTC. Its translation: CSVEGVGSGANVLTF.

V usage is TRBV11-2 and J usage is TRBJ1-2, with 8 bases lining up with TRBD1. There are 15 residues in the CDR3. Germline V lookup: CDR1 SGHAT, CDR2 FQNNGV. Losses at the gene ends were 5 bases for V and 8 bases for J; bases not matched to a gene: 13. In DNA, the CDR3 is TGTGCCAGCAGCCGATCCGGGACAGGAGATCGGGGCTACACCTTC. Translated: CASSRSGTGDRGYTF. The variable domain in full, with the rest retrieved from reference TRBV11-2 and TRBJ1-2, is EAGVAQSPRYKIIEKRQSVAFWCNPISGHATLYWYQQILGQGPKLLIQFQNNGVVDDSQLPKDRFSAERLKGVDSTLKIQPAKLEDSAVYLCASSRSGTGDRGYTFGSGTRLTVV.

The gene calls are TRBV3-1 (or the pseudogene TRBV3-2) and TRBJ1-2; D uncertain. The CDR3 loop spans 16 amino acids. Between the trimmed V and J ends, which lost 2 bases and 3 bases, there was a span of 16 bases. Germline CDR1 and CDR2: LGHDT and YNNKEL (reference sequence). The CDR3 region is CASSQRAIGDHYGYTF. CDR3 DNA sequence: TGTGCCAGCAGCCAAAGGGCTATCGGGGATCACTATGGCTACACCTTC.

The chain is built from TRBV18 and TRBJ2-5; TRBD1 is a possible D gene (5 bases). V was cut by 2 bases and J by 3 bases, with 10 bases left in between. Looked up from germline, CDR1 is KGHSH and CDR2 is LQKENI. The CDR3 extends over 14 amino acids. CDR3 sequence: CASSPSSREETQYF. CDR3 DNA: TGTGCCAGCTCACCATCCAGCAGGGAAGAGACCCAGTACTTC. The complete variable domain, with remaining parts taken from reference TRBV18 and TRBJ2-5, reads NAGVMQNPRHLVRRRGQEARLRCSPMKGHSHVYWYRQLPEEGLKFMVYLQKENIIDESGMPKERFSAEFPKEGPSILRIQQVVRGDSAAYFCASSPSSREETQYFGPGTRLLVL.

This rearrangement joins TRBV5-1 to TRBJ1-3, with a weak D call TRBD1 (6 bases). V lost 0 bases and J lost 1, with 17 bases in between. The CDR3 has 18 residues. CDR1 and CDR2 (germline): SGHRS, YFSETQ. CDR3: CASSLGAAQGSSGNTIYF. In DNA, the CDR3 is TGCGCCAGCAGCTTGGGGGCCGCCCAGGGGTCGTCTGGAAACACCATATATTTT.

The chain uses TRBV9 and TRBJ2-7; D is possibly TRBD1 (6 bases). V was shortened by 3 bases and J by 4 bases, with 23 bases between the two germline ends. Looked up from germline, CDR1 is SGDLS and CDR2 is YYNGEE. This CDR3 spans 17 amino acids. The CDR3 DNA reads TGTGCCAGCAGCGCGACAGGTCCGTCTACACCCCCGTACGAGCAGTACTTC. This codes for CASSATGPSTPPYEQYF.

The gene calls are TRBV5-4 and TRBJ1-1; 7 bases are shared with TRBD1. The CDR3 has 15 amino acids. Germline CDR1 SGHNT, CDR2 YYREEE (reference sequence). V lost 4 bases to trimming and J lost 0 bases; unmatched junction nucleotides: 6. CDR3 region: CASSADRPVNTEAFF. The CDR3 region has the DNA TGTGCCAGCAGCGCGGACAGGCCGGTGAACACTGAAGCTTTCTTT.

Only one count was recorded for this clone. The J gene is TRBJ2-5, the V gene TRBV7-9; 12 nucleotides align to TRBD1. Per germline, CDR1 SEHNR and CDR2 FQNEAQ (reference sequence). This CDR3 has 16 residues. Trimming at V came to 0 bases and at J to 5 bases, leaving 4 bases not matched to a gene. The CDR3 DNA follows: TGTGCCAGCAGCTTAGCGGGACAGGGGGCATGGGAGACCCAGTACTTC. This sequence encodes CASSLAGQGAWETQYF.

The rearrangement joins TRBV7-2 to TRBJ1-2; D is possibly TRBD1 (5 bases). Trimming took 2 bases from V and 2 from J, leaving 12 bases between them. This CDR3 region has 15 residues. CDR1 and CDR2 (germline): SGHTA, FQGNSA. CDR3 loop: CASSLQLGPNYGYTF. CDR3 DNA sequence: TGTGCCAGCAGCTTACAACTGGGGCCCAACTATGGCTACACCTTC.

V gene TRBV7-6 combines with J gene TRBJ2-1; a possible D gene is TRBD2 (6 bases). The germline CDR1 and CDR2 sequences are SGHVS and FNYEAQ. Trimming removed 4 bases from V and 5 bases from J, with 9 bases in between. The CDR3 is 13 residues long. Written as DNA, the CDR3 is TGTGCCAGCAGCTATCGGGAGCACAATGAGCAGTTCTTC. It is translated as CASSYREHNEQFF.

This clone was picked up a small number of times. CDR3 residues: CASSQGGRGSYEQYF. CDR3 in DNA: TGCGCCAGCAGCCAAGGGGGCAGGGGCTCCTACGAGCAGTACTTC. The rearrangement links TRBV4-1 to TRBJ2-7, with D maybe TRBD1 (6 bases). Germline V CDR1 and CDR2: MGHRA, YSYEKL. The CDR3 runs 15 residues. The V and J ends lost 1 base and 0 bases respectively, with 10 bases between them.

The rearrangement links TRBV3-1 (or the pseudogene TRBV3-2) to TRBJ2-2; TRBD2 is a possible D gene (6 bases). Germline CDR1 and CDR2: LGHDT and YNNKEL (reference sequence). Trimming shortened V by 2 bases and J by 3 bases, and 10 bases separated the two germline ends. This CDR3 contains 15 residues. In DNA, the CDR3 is TGTGCCAGCAGCCAAAGGGACTCCTACACCGGGGAGCTGTTTTTT. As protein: CASSQRDSYTGELFF.